This T cell receptor (beta chain) was captured in a study of blood T cells in healthy people across ages. The use of a sample-barcoded 5' primer and a J-beta primer mix characterized a second PCR of roughly 6 to 12 cycles. TCRdb analysed the 5' RACE reads with MiXCR anew, one entry per CDR3 protein. This table holds some 550,000 distinct CDR3 sequences, 47% found once. Each donor had ten milliliters of peripheral blood drawn. Trimming at V came to 3 bases and at J to 7 bases, leaving 7 bases not matched to a gene. This CDR3 comprises 15 residues. The germline V gene encodes CDR1 SEHNR and CDR2 FQNEAQ (reference sequence). The study's findings and limits: TCR beta diversity per million T cells fell roughly linearly with age.

A remark on this clonotype: Antigen specificity is unknown.

The clonotype comes from a man at least 80 years old in good health. Sequences were obtained from blood. The V gene is TRBV7-9, the J gene TRBJ2-1, with 9 bases fitting TRBD1. CDR3 protein: CASSLLQGARNEQFF. CDR3 in DNA: TGTGCCAGCAGCTTGTTACAGGGGGCGCGAAATGAGCAGTTCTTC.